Following are 17 T cell receptor beta chains from one sample sequenced in a study of cytomegalovirus exposure and HLA in healthy donors. PCR primers comprised 60 Vbeta and 13 Jbeta primers. Assay used: immunoSEQ multiplex PCR; TCRdb lists only in-frame clones, some missing. The data hold 200,000 to 250,000 clones, with 85% to 90% observed a single time. The sequencing input was PBMCs. Receptors originate from a human donor in good health.

The gene calls are TRBV5-6 and TRBJ1-5, with TRBD1 matching over 10 bases. The V segment lost 1 base and the J segment 2 bases; nucleotides outside the gene matches: 12. Germline CDR1 SGHDT, CDR2 YYEEEE. CDR3 size: 19 residues. DNA of the CDR3: TGTGCCAGCAGCTTGAGGGCCGGGACAGGGGATCCTCGCAATCAGCCCCAGCATTTT. As protein: CASSLRAGTGDPRNQPQHF.

The chain couples TRBV7-9 to TRBJ2-1; maybe TRBD1 (6 bases). Germline CDR1 reads SEHNR; CDR2 reads FQNEAQ (reference sequence). This CDR3 region has 14 residues. The germline V and J ends were trimmed by 5 bases and 6 bases, with 14 bases remaining between them. This chain's CDR3 is CASSPTGRGNEQFF. CDR3 coding DNA: TGTGCCAGCAGCCCGACGGGCAGGGGCAATGAGCAGTTCTTC.

The V and J genes are TRBV6-5 and TRBJ2-5, with 7 bases identical to TRBD2. Per germline, CDR1 MNHEY and CDR2 SVGAGI. V lost 8 bases to trimming and J lost 5 bases; unmatched junction nucleotides: 11. There are 14 residues in the CDR3. CDR3 residues: CASGFGEGGETQYF. Written as DNA, the CDR3 is TGTGCCAGCGGATTCGGGGAGGGCGGTGAGACCCAGTACTTC.

In its sample, this clone was seen once. The chain combines TRBV2 with TRBJ1-5; no definite D call. Germline-derived CDR1 and CDR2 are SNHLY and FYNNEI. The CDR3 extends over 14 amino acids. V lost 4 bases, J lost 4 bases, and 11 bases lay in between. The CDR3 loop is CASSVRGQNQPQHF. The CDR3 nucleotides read TGTGCCAGCAGTGTCCGAGGTCAAAATCAGCCCCAGCATTTT.

The chain employs TRBV10-3 and TRBJ2-1; 9 bases fit TRBD1. The CDR3 runs 14 residues. V gave up 7 bases and J gave up 4 bases; unmatched junction bases: 5. Germline V gene lookup returns CDR1 ENHRY and CDR2 SYGVKD. The CDR3 bases are TGTGCCATCACGGAGGACAGGGGATACAATGAGCAGTTCTTC. As protein: CAITEDRGYNEQFF.

CDR3 loop: CASSQVTAGGSDREQFF. The CDR3 DNA reads as TGTGCCAGCAGCCAAGTTACTGCGGGGGGCAGCGATCGGGAGCAGTTCTTC. V and J are TRBV14 and TRBJ2-1; 8 bases line up with TRBD2. This CDR3 contains 17 residues. Per germline, CDR1 SGHDN and CDR2 FVKESK. V was pared by 1 base and J by 10 bases, with 15 bases of the junction left unmatched.

CDR3 DNA sequence: TGTGCCAGCAGCCTACAGGGGGCGTTTTACGAGCAGTACTTC. Translating it yields CASSLQGAFYEQYF. V is TRBV11-2 and J is TRBJ2-7, with 9 positions matching TRBD1. V dropped 5 bases and J dropped 4; count of bases not matched to a gene: 6. The CDR3 is 14 amino acids. CDR1 is SGHAT, CDR2 FQNNGV, per germline. Filled out from reference TRBV11-2 and TRBJ2-7, the complete variable domain reads EAGVAQSPRYKIIEKRQSVAFWCNPISGHATLYWYQQILGQGPKLLIQFQNNGVVDDSQLPKDRFSAERLKGVDSTLKIQPAKLEDSAVYLCASSLQGAFYEQYFGPGTRLTVT.

The rearrangement joins TRBV27 to TRBJ2-3, with D possibly TRBD2 on 6 matching bases. Trimming removed 3 bases from V and 5 bases from J, with 9 bases in between. From germline, CDR1 is MNHEY and CDR2 SMNVEV (reference sequence). The CDR3 is made up of 13 amino acids. The CDR3 region has the DNA TGTGCCAGCAGTTTGCGGGGAAAAGATACGCAGTATTTT. This gives the protein CASSLRGKDTQYF.

Concerning this clone: This CDR3 is also generated by other DNA sequences in the sample. Here the CDR3 reads CASSVGGDSYEQYF. CDR3 bases: TGTGCCAGCAGCGTAGGGGGGGACTCCTACGAGCAGTACTTC. The chain recombines TRBV9 with TRBJ2-7; TRBD2 is a possible D gene (6 bases). The CDR3 extends over 14 amino acids. V was trimmed by 0 bases and J by 0 bases, leaving 7 bases between them. CDR1 is SGDLS and CDR2 is YYNGEE in the germline V gene.

The rearrangement uses TRBV6-5 and TRBJ1-2; D unclear. Germline CDR1 and CDR2: MNHEY and SVGAGI. V gave up 6 bases and J gave up 3 bases, with 8 bases separating them. The length of the CDR3 is 12 residues. The CDR3 reads CASSPGDYGYTF. CDR3 sequence (DNA): TGTGCCAGCAGCCCCGGGGACTATGGCTACACCTTC.

V is TRBV2 and J is TRBJ1-5; 7 nucleotides align to TRBD1. CDR3 length: 14 amino acids. Germline loops: CDR1 SNHLY, CDR2 FYNNEI. The J segment lost 5 bases and the V segment lost 4 bases, leaving 5 bases of the junction unmatched. CDR3 region: CASSARQGDQPQHF. The CDR3 DNA is TGTGCCAGCAGTGCGAGACAGGGTGATCAGCCCCAGCATTTT.

This chain's CDR3 is CASSLAITTGKNTEAFF. CDR3 DNA: TGCGCCAGCAGCTTGGCCATAACCACAGGGAAGAACACTGAAGCTTTCTTT. The chain joins TRBV5-1 to TRBJ1-1, with D maybe TRBD1 (6 bases). The V end was cut by 0 bases, the J end by 1 base, with 16 bases between. CDR3 size: 17 residues. Germline CDR1 SGHRS, CDR2 YFSETQ.

This clone was counted once. The chain is built from TRBV7-9 and TRBJ2-3, with 8 bases matching TRBD2. Germline V gene sequence: CDR1 SEHNR, CDR2 FQNEAQ (reference sequence). The CDR3 covers 16 residues. V trimming: 3 bases; J trimming: 0 bases; junction bases outside the gene matches: 5. The CDR3 nucleotides are TGTGCCAGCAGCTTCTGGTTAGCGGGAAGCACAGATACGCAGTATTTT. Residues: CASSFWLAGSTDTQYF.

This clone was counted once. The genes are TRBV2 and TRBJ2-5; 7 bases fit TRBD1. V shed 1 base, J shed 0 bases, and the junction held 2 bases outside the gene matches. CDR1 and CDR2 from the germline V gene are SNHLY and FYNNEI. This CDR3 has 15 residues. The chain's CDR3 is CASSEVGQDQETQYF. For the CDR3, the DNA is TGTGCCAGCAGTGAAGTAGGACAGGACCAAGAGACCCAGTACTTC.

This chain joins TRBV5-4 and TRBJ2-5, with 13 bases identical to TRBD2. The CDR3 contains 15 residues. CDR1 is SGHNT and CDR2 is YYREEE in the germline V gene (reference sequence). With 4 bases clipped from V and 2 bases from J, the junction kept 2 bases outside the gene matches. The DNA for the CDR3 is TGTGCCAGCAGCCAACTAGCGGGAGGGCAAGAGACCCAGTACTTC. Residues: CASSQLAGGQETQYF. The whole variable domain, remainder taken from reference TRBV5-4 and TRBJ2-5, is ETGVTQSPTHLIKTRGQQVTLRCSSQSGHNTVSWYQQALGQGPQFIFQYYREEENGRGNFPPRFSGLQFPNYSSELNVNALELDDSALYLCASSQLAGGQETQYFGPGTRLLVL.

The CDR3 protein is CASSQGNKNIQYF. DNA of the CDR3: TGTGCCAGCAGTCAGGGTAACAAAAACATTCAGTACTTC. This chain links TRBV28 with TRBJ2-4; tentative D call: TRBD1 (5 bases). Trimming took 5 bases from V and 3 from J, leaving 8 bases between them. The CDR3 length is 13 residues. Looked up from germline, CDR1 is MDHEN and CDR2 is SYDVKM.

The chain employs TRBV7-2 and TRBJ2-2, with TRBD2 matching 7 bases. The trim removed 1 base at V and 2 bases at J, leaving 4 bases unmatched. Germline values: CDR1 SGHTA, CDR2 FQGNSA. This CDR3 is 16 amino acids long. The CDR3 here is CASSLGGSGNTGELFF. The CDR3 DNA sequence: TGTGCCAGCAGCTTAGGCGGGAGCGGTAACACCGGGGAGCTGTTTTTT.